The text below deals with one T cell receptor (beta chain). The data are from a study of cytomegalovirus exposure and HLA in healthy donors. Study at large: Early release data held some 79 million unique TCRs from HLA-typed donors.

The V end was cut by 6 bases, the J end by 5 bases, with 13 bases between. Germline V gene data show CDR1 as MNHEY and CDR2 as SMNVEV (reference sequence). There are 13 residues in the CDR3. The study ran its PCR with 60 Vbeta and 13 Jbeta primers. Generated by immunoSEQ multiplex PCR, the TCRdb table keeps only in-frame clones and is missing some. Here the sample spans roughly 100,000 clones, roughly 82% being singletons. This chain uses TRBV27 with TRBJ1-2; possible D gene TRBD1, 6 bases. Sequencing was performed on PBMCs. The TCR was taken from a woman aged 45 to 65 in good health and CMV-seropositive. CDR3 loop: CASRASGTYGYTF. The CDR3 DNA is TGTGCCAGCAGAGCCTCAGGGACATATGGCTACACCTTC.